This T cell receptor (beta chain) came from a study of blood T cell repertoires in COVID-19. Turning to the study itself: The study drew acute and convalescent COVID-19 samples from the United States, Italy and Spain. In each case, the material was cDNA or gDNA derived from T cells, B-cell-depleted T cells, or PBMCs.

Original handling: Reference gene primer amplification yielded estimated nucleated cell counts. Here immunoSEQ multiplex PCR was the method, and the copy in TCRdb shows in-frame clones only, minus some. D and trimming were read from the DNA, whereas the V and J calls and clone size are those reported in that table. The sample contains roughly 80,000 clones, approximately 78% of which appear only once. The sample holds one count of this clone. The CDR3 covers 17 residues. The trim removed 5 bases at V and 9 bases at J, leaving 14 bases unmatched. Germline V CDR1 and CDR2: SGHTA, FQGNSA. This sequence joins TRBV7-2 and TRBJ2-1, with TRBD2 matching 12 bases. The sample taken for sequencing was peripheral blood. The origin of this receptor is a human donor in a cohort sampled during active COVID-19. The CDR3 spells CASSPGGLAGGSPEQFF. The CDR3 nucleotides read TGTGCCAGCAGCCCAGGGGGTCTAGCGGGGGGGTCCCCTGAGCAGTTCTTC.